This T cell receptor (beta chain) is drawn from a study of T cells in Graves' hyperthyroidism and ophthalmopathy. About the research overall: Peripheral blood was drawn at first diagnosis, prior to all treatment.

Hyperthyroidism patients were newly diagnosed, had disease duration under 2 months, and were aged 18 to 65 years. Germline-derived CDR1 and CDR2 are SNHLY and FYNNEI. J lost 2 bases, V lost 7 bases, and 11 bases had no gene match. CDR3 size: 17 residues. Authors of the study amplified TCR beta CDR3 regions from RNA transcripts. The HTBI primer set was used in a first-round RT-PCR of the TCR CDR3. From the multiplex PCR reads, TCRdb called clonotypes with MiXCR, one entry per CDR3 protein. The sample yields around 340,000 distinct CDR3 sequences, around 20% seen once. This clonotype was recorded many times. What it binds is not known. General study results and limits: Most thyroid clonotypes expanded above 0.001 appeared in blood too.

Sequencing input: blood. This rearrangement joins TRBV2 to TRBJ2-2; TRBD1 aligns across 9 bases. This sequence originates from a woman between 50 and 59 years old with Graves' hyperthyroidism. The CDR3, as DNA: TGTGCCAGCATGGGATTCCGGACAGGGGAAAACACCGGGGAGCTGTTTTTT. Its protein is CASMGFRTGENTGELFF.